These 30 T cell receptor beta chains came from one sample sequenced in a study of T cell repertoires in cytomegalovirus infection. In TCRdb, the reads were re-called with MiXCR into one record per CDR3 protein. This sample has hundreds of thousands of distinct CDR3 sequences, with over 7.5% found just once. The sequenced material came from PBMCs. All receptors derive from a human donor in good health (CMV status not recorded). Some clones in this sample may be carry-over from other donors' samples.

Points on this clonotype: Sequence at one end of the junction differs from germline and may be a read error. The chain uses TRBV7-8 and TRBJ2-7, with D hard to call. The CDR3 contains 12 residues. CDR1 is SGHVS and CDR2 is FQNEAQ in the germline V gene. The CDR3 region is CASSLGFDEQYF. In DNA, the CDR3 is TGTGCCAGCAGCTTAGGCTTCGACGAGCAATACTTC. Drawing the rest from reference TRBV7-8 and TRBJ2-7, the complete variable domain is GAGVSQSPRYKVAKRGQDVALRCDPISGHVSLFWYQQALGQGPEFLTYFQNEAQLDKSGLPSDRFFAERPEGSVSTLKIQRTQQEDSAVYLCASSLGFDEQYFGPGTRLTVT.

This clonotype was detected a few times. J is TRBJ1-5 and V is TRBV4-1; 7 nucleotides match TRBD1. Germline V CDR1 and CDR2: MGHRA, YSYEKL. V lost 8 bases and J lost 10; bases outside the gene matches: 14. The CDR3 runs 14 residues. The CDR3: CASGQVMGMKPQHF. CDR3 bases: TGCGCCAGCGGACAGGTGATGGGAATGAAACCCCAGCATTTT.

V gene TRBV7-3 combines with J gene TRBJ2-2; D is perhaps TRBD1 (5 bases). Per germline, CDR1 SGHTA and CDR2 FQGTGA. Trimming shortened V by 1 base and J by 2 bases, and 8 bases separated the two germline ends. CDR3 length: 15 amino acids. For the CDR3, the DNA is TGTGCCAGCAGCTTAAAAGGACAAAACACCGGGGAGCTGTTTTTT. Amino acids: CASSLKGQNTGELFF.

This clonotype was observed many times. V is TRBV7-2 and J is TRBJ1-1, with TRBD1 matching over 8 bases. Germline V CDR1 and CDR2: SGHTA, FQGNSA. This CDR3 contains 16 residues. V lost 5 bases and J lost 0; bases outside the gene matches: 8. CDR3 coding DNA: TGTGCCAGCAGCCCACACACGGGACAGGTGAACACTGAAGCTTTCTTT. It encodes CASSPHTGQVNTEAFF.

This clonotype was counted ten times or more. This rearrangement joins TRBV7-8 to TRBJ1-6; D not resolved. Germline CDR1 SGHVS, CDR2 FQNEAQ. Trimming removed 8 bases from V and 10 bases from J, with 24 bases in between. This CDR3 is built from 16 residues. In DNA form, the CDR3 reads TGTGCCAGCTTGAGCGGTTACTCCCCTCGGAACTCACCCCTCCACTTT. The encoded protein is CASLSGYSPRNSPLHF.

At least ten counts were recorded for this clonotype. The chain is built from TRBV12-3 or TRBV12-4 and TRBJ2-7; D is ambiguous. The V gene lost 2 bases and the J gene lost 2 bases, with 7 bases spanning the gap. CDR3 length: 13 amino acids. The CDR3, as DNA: TGTGCCAGCAGTTTAAGGTTAACCTACGAGCAGTACTTC. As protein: CASSLRLTYEQYF.

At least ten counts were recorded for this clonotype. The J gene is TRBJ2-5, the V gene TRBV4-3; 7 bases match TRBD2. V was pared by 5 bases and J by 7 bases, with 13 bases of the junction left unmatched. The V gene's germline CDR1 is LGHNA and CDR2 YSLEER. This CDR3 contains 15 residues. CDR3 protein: CASSMAGGGLVTQYF. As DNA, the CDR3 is TGCGCCAGCAGCATGGCTGGGGGGGGTTTAGTGACCCAGTACTTC.

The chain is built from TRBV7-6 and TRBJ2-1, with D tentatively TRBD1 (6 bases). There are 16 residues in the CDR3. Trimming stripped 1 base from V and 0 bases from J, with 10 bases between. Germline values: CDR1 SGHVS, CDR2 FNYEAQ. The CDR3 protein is CASSLGQGISYNEQFF. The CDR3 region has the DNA TGTGCCAGCAGCTTAGGGCAGGGGATCTCCTACAATGAGCAGTTCTTC.

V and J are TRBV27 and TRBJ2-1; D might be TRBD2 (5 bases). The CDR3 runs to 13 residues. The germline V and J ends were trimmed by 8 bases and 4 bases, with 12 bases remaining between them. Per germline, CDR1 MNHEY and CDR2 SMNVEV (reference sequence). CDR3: CASGAAEYNEQFF. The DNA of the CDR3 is TGTGCCAGCGGTGCAGCGGAGTACAATGAGCAGTTCTTC.

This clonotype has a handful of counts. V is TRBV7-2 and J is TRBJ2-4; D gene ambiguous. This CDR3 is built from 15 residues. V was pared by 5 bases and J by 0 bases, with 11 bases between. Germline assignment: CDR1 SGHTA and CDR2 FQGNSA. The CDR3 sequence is CASSEPVGAKNIQYF. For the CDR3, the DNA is TGTGCCAGCAGCGAGCCGGTCGGAGCCAAAAACATTCAGTACTTC.

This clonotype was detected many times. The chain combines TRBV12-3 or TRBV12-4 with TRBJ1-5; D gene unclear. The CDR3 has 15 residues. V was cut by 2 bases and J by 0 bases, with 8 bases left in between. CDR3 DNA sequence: TGTGCCAGCAGTTTACGGCAGAATAGCAATCAGCCCCAGCATTTT. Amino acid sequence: CASSLRQNSNQPQHF.

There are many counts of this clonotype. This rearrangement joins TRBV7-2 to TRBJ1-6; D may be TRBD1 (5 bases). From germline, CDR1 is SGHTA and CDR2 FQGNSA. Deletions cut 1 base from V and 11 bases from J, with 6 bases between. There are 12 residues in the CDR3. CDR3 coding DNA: TGTGCCAGCAGCTTAGGGGGACCACCCCTCCACTTT. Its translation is CASSLGGPPLHF.

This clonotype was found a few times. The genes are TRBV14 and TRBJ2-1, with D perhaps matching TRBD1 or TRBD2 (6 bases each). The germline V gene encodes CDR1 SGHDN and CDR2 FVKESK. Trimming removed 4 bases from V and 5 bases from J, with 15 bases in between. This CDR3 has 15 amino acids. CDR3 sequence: CASSLLKGGNNEQFF. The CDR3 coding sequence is TGTGCCAGCAGCCTCCTAAAAGGGGGGAACAATGAGCAGTTCTTC.

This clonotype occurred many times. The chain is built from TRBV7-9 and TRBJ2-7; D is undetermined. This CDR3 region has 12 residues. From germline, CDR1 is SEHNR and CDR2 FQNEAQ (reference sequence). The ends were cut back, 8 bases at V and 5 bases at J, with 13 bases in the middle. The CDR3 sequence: CASGLRTDEQYF. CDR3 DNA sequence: TGTGCCAGCGGTCTGAGGACGGACGAGCAGTACTTC.

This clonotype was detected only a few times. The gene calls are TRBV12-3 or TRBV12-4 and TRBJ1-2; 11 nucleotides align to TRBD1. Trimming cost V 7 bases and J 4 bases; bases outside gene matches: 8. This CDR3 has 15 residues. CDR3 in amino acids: CASIFGGTGGYGYTF. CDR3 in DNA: TGTGCCAGCATCTTCGGGGGGACAGGGGGCTATGGCTACACCTTC.

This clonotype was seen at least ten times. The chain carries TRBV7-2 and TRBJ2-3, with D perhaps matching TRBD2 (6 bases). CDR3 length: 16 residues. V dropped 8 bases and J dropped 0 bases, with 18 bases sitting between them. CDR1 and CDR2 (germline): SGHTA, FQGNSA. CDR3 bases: TGTGCCAGCTCATATGGGGGGTGGCGTAGCACAGATACGCAGTATTTT. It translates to CASSYGGWRSTDTQYF.

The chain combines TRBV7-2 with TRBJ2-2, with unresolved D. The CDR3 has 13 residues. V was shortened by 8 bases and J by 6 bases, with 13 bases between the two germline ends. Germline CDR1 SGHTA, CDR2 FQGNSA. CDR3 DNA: TGTGCCAGCCGCCTAAACGCCGCCGGGGAGCTGTTTTTT. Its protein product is CASRLNAAGELFF.

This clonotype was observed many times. Written as DNA, the CDR3 is TGTGCCAGCAGTAAGGGGGTCCAGGGCTCACCCCTCCACTTT. It translates to CASSKGVQGSPLHF. The V and J genes are TRBV2 and TRBJ1-6; tentatively, D is TRBD1 (6 bases). This CDR3 has 14 amino acids. The germline V and J ends were trimmed by 5 bases and 10 bases, with 15 bases remaining between them. CDR1 and CDR2 (germline): SNHLY, FYNNEI.

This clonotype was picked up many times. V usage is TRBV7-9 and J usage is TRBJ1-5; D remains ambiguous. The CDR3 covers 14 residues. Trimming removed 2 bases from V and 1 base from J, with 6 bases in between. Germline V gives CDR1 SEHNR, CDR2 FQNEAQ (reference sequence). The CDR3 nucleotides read TGTGCCAGCAGCTTAACCCCGAGCAATCAGCCCCAGCATTTT. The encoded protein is CASSLTPSNQPQHF.

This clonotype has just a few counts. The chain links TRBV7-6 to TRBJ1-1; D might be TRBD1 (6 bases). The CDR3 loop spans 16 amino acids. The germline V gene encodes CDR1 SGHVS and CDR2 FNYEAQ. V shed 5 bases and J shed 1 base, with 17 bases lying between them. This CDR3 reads CASSPRGGASNTEAFF. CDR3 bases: TGTGCCAGCAGCCCCCGTGGGGGGGCATCGAACACTGAAGCTTTCTTT. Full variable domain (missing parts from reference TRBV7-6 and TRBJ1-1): GAGVSQSPRYKVTKRGQDVALRCDPISGHVSLYWYRQALGQGPEFLTYFNYEAQQDKSGLPNDRFSAERPEGSISTLTIQRTEQRDSAMYRCASSPRGGASNTEAFFGQGTRLTVV.

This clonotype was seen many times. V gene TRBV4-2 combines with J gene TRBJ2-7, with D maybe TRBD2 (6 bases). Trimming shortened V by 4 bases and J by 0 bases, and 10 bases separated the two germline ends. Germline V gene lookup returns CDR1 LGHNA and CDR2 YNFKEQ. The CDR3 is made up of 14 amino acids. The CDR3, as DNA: TGTGCCAGCAGCCGGGAGGTCAGCTCCTACGAGCAGTACTTC. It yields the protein CASSREVSSYEQYF.

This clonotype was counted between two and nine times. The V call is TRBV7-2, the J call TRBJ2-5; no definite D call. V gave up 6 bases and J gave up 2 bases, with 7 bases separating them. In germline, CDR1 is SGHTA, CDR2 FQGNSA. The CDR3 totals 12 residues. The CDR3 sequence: CASRSGQETQYF. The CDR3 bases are TGTGCCAGCAGGTCTGGGCAAGAGACCCAGTACTTC.

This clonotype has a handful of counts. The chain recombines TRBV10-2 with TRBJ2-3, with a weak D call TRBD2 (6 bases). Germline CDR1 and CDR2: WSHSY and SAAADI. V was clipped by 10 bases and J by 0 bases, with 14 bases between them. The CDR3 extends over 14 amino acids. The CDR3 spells CATAPGTSTDTQYF. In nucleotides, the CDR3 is TGCGCCACCGCCCCGGGGACTAGCACAGATACGCAGTATTTT.

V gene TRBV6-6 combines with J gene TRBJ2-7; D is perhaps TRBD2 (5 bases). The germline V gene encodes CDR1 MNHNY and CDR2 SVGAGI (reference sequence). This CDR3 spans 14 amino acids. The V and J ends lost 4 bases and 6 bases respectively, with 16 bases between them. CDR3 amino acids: CASSLREKGVEQYF. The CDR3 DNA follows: TGTGCCAGCAGTTTAAGGGAGAAGGGCGTCGAGCAGTACTTC.

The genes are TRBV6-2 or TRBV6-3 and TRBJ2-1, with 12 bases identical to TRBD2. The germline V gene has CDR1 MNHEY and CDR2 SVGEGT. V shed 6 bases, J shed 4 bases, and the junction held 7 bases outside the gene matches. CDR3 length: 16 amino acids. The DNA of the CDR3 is TGTGCCAGCAGGCATCTAGCGGGGGGGCCGTACAATGAGCAGTTCTTC. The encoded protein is CASRHLAGGPYNEQFF.

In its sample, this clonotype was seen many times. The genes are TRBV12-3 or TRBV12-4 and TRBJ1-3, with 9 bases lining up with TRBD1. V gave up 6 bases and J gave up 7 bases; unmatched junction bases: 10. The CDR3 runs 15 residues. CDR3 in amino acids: CASRRAGTGKNTIYF. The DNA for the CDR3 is TGTGCCAGCAGGAGGGCCGGGACAGGGAAGAACACCATATATTTT.

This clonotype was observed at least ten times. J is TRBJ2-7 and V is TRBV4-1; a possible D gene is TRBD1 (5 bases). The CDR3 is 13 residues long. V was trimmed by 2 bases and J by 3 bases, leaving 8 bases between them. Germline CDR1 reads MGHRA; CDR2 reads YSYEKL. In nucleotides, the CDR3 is TGCGCCAGCAGCCAATCCGACAGCTACGAGCAGTACTTC. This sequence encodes CASSQSDSYEQYF.

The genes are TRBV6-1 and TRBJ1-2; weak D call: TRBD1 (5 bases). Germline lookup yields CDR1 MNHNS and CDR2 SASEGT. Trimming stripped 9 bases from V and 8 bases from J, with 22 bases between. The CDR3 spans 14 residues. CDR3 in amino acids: CASEGATRREGYTF. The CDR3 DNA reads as TGTGCCAGTGAAGGGGCGACAAGGAGAGAGGGCTACACCTTC.

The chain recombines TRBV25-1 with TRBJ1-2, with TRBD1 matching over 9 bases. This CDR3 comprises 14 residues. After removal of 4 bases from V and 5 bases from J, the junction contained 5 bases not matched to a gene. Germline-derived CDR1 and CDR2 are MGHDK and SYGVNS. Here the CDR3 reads CASSGATGGYGYTF. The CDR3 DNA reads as TGTGCCAGCAGTGGGGCGACAGGGGGATATGGCTACACCTTC.

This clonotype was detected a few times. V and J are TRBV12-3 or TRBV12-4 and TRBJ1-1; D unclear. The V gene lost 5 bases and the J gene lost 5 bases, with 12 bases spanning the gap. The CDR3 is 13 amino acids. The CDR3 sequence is CASSGLGFTEAFF. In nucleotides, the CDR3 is TGTGCCAGCAGTGGGTTGGGATTTACTGAAGCTTTCTTT.